One and the same sample provided the 8 T cell receptor beta chains below, sequenced in a study of T cells in Graves' hyperthyroidism and ophthalmopathy. The source material, RNA transcripts, was used to amplify TCR beta CDR3 regions. Initially, a first-round RT-PCR of the TCR CDR3 employed the HTBI primer set. TCRdb re-called the multiplex PCR reads through MiXCR, storing one row per CDR3 protein. The sample has approximately 870,000 distinct CDR3 sequences; around 39% are singletons. The sequencing input was blood. These receptors all come from a young man with Graves' hyperthyroidism.

In its sample, this clonotype was seen many times. The J gene is TRBJ1-5, the V gene TRBV7-2, with D maybe TRBD1 (6 bases). The CDR3 is 13 residues long. Trimming took 4 bases from V and 7 from J, leaving 11 bases between them. Germline assignment: CDR1 SGHTA and CDR2 FQGNSA. The CDR3 loop reads CASSSGGSQPQHF. CDR3 nucleotides: TGTGCCAGCAGCTCGGGGGGCAGCCAGCCCCAGCATTTT.

The chain is built from TRBV12-3 or TRBV12-4 and TRBJ1-4; D unresolved. Trimming shortened V by 2 bases and J by 2 bases, and 9 bases separated the two germline ends. The CDR3 loop spans 15 amino acids. In DNA, the CDR3 is TGTGCCAGCAGTTTATTCAAAGGGACTAATGAAAAACTGTTTTTT. This codes for CASSLFKGTNEKLFF.

This clonotype was detected only a few times. A much larger clone lies a single base off, so this may be a read error. This sequence joins TRBV20-1 and TRBJ1-1; D ambiguous. The CDR3 loop spans 12 amino acids. The V end was cut by 1 base, the J end by 1 base, with 4 bases between. Germline V gives CDR1 DFQATT, CDR2 SNEGSKA (reference sequence). CDR3 amino acids: CSARVENTEAFF. CDR3 coding DNA: TGCAGTGCTAGAGTAGAGAACACTGAAGCTTTCTTT.

This clonotype was seen at least ten times. CDR3: CASSLSDRNYGYTF. CDR3 DNA sequence: TGTGCCAGCAGCCTCTCGGACAGGAACTATGGCTACACCTTC. J is TRBJ1-2 and V is TRBV7-9; the match to TRBD1 covers 7 bases. Germline loops: CDR1 SEHNR, CDR2 FQNEAQ (reference sequence). V was clipped by 5 bases and J by 2 bases; unmatched bases: 5. The CDR3 contains 14 residues. The full variable domain, rest sourced from reference TRBV7-9 and TRBJ1-2, is DTGVSQNPRHKITKRGQNVTFRCDPISEHNRLYWYRQTLGQGPEFLTYFQNEAQLEKSRLLSDRFSAERPKGSFSTLEIQRTEQGDSAMYLCASSLSDRNYGYTFGSGTRLTVV.

V usage is TRBV7-2 and J usage is TRBJ2-1; D ambiguous. Germline assignment: CDR1 SGHTA and CDR2 FQGNSA. V dropped 6 bases and J dropped 8 bases, with 11 bases sitting between them. The CDR3 extends over 12 amino acids. The DNA for the CDR3 is TGTGCCAGCAGTCTTAGCCGGGATGAGCAGTTCTTC. It codes for CASSLSRDEQFF.

This clonotype was seen a single time. The chain's CDR3 is CASRPRQGDYEQYF. CDR3 sequence (DNA): TGTGCCAGCAGACCGAGACAGGGGGACTACGAGCAGTACTTC. This chain links TRBV7-2 with TRBJ2-7; 9 bases line up with TRBD1. The V segment lost 6 bases and the J segment 3 bases; nucleotides outside the gene matches: 6. Germline-derived CDR1 and CDR2 are SGHTA and FQGNSA. This CDR3 is built from 14 residues.

V and J are TRBV6-5 and TRBJ2-7; TRBD2 is a possible D gene (6 bases). Germline-derived CDR1 and CDR2 are MNHEY and SVGAGI. V gave up 7 bases and J gave up 7 bases, with 17 bases separating them. There are 13 residues in the CDR3. CDR3 sequence: CASTPGSAGEQYF. DNA for the CDR3: TGTGCCAGCACCCCGGGATCAGCGGGTGAGCAGTACTTC.

The chain carries TRBV7-2 and TRBJ2-7; no clear D. The CDR3 sequence is 13 residues long. The V gene lost 5 bases and the J gene lost 4 bases, with 12 bases spanning the gap. Germline CDR1 SGHTA, CDR2 FQGNSA. The CDR3 region has the DNA TGTGCCAGCAGCCATGCAGAGACTTACGAGCAGTACTTC. Translated: CASSHAETYEQYF.